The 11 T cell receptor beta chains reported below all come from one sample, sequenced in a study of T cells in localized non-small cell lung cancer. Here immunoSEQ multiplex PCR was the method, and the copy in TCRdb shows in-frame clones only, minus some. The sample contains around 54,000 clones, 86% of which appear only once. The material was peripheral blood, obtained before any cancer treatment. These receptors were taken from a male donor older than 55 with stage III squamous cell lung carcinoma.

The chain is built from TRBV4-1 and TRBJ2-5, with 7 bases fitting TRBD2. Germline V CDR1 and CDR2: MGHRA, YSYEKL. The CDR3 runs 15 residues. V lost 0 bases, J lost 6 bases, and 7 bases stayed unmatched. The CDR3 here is CASSQDAGGIKTQYF. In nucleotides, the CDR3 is TGCGCCAGCAGCCAAGATGCCGGGGGGATAAAGACCCAGTACTTC.

CDR3 residues: CASSTFGLSSSTAKNIQYF. In DNA form, the CDR3 reads TGTGCCAGCAGCACCTTCGGACTATCATCCTCTACCGCCAAAAACATTCAGTACTTC. The rearrangement links TRBV7-3 to TRBJ2-4; D possibly corresponds to TRBD2 (6 bases). This CDR3 region has 19 residues. Germline CDR1 and CDR2: SGHTA and FQGTGA. V lost 5 bases to trimming and J lost 1 base, with 24 bases between them. The whole variable domain, remainder taken from reference TRBV7-3 and TRBJ2-4, is GAGVSQTPSNKVTEKGKYVELRCDPISGHTALYWYRQSLGQGPEFLIYFQGTGAADDSGLPNDRFFAVRPEGSVSTLKIQRTERGDSAVYLCASSTFGLSSSTAKNIQYFGAGTRLSVL.

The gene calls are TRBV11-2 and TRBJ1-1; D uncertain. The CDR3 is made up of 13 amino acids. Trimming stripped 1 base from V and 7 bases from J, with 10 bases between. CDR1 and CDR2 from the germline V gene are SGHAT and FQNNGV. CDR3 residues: CASSLAPRSEAFF. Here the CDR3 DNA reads TGTGCCAGCAGCTTAGCCCCTCGTAGTGAAGCTTTCTTT.

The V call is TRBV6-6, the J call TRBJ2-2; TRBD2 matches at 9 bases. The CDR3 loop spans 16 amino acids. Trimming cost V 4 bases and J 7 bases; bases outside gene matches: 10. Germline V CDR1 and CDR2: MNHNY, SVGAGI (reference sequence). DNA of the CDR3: TGTGCCAGCAGTTCGTCTAGCGGGATTTACGGCGGGGAGCTGTTTTTT. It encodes CASSSSSGIYGGELFF.

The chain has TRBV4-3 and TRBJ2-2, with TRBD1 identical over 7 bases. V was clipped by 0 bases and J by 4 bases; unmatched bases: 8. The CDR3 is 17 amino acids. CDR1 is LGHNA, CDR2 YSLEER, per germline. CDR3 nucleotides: TGCGCCAGCAGCCAAGATATTAGGCGACAGGGCACCGGGGAGCTGTTTTTT. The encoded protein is CASSQDIRRQGTGELFF.

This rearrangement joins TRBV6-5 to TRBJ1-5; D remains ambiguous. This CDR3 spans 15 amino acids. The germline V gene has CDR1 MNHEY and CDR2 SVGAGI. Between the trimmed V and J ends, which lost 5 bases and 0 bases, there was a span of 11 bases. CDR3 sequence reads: CASSAYRDSNQPQHF. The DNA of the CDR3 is TGTGCCAGCAGTGCCTACAGAGATAGCAATCAGCCCCAGCATTTT.

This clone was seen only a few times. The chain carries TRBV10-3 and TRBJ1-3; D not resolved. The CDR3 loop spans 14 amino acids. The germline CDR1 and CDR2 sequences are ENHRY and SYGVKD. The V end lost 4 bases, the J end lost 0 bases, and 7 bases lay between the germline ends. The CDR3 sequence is CAISGRSSGNTIYF. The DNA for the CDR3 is TGTGCCATCAGTGGACGGAGCTCTGGAAACACCATATATTTT.

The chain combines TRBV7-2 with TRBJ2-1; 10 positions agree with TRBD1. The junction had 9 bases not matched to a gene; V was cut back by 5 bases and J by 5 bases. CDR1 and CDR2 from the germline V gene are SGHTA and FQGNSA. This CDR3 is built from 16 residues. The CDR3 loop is CASSRRQGARHNEQFF. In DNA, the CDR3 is TGTGCCAGCAGCCGACGACAGGGGGCTAGACACAATGAGCAGTTCTTC. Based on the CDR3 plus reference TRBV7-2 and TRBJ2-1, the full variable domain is GAGVSQSPSNKVTEKGKDVELRCDPISGHTALYWYRQSLGQGLEFLIYFQGNSAPDKSGLPSDRFSAERTGGSVSTLTIQRTQQEDSAVYLCASSRRQGARHNEQFFGPGTRLTVL.

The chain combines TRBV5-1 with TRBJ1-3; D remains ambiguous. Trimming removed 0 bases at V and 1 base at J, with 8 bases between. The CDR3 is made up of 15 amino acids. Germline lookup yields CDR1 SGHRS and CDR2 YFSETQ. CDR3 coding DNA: TGCGCCAGCAGCTTGGTGCCTGTATCTGGAAACACCATATATTTT. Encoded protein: CASSLVPVSGNTIYF.

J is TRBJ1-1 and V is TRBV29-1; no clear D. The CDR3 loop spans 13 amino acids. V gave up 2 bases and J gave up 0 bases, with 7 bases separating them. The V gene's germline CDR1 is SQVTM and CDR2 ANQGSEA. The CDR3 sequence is CSVEKGLNTEAFF. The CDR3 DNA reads TGCAGCGTTGAAAAGGGCTTGAACACTGAAGCTTTCTTT.

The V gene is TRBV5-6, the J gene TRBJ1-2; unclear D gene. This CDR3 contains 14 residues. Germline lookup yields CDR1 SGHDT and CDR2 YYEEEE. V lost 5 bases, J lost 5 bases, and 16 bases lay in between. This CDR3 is CASSSASVLYGYTF. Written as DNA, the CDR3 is TGTGCCAGCAGTTCTGCCTCGGTTCTTTATGGCTACACCTTC.